The source of this T cell receptor beta chain is a study of shared clonotypes between healthy human individuals. Deletions cut 3 bases from V and 6 bases from J, with 25 bases between. The CDR3 is 18 residues long. Germline V lookup: CDR1 SGHNT, CDR2 YYREEE (reference sequence). Regarding this clone: Its matching antigen is unknown.

Data came from immunoSEQ multiplex PCR; TCRdb stores just in-frame clones and leaves some out. The sample contains some 580,000 clones, about 96% of which appear only once. Study-level results: Compared with memory subsets, naive subsets generally had larger estimated richness.

V usage is TRBV5-4 and J usage is TRBJ2-1, with D perhaps matching TRBD1 (7 bases). This TCR came from a woman in her twenties or thirties in good health. Material: naive CD4+ T cells sorted from blood. Subset noted: CD45RA+ positively selected. CDR3 residues: CASSYRYRGEGGRNEQFF. The CDR3 DNA reads as TGTGCCAGCAGCTACCGATACAGGGGCGAGGGGGGTCGCAATGAGCAGTTCTTC.